The 8 T cell receptor beta chains below come from one sample, sequenced in a study of beta chain features in type 1 diabetes. Study-level points and caveats: The study found moderately but significantly shorter TCRB CDR3s in all four CD4+ subsets of Type 1 diabetes patients.

Their antigens are not known. Since all of the isolated RNA was reverse transcribed, expressed TCRB transcripts were what got sequenced. Measured with immunoSEQ multiplex PCR; TCRdb has only the in-frame clones, and not every one. The data contain 500,000 to 850,000 clones, roughly an eighth of them singletons. The material sequenced was naive CD4+ T cells from blood. These receptors were obtained from a man younger than 35 with type 1 diabetes.

A remark on this clone: Other nucleotide sequences in the sample specify the same CDR3. The V call is TRBV30, the J call TRBJ1-3, with no clear D. The CDR3 spans 12 residues. Germline V gives CDR1 GTSNPN, CDR2 SVGIG (reference sequence). V gave up 1 base and J gave up 4 bases, with 5 bases separating them. The CDR3 DNA reads TGTGCCTGGAGTGCGAGCGGAAACACCATATATTTT. It specifies CAWSASGNTIYF.

V is TRBV14 and J is TRBJ2-6; D tentatively fits TRBD1 or TRBD2 (5 bases each). The V gene's germline CDR1 is SGHDN and CDR2 FVKESK. This CDR3 has 18 amino acids. Trimming pared 2 bases from V and 0 bases from J, leaving 14 bases between. This chain's CDR3 is CASSQWLDGGSGANVLTF. The CDR3 nucleotides read TGTGCCAGCAGCCAATGGCTTGATGGGGGCTCTGGGGCCAACGTCCTGACTTTC. The whole variable domain, remainder taken from reference TRBV14 and TRBJ2-6, is EAGVTQFPSHSVIEKGQTVTLRCDPISGHDNLYWYRRVMGKEIKFLLHFVKESKQDESGMPNNRFLAERTGGTYSTLKVQPAELEDSGVYFCASSQWLDGGSGANVLTFGAGSRLTVL.

The rearrangement links TRBV28 to TRBJ2-7; 7 nucleotides line up with TRBD1. J gave up 0 bases and V 2 bases, and 7 bases lay outside the gene matches. The CDR3 extends over 16 amino acids. Germline-derived CDR1 and CDR2 are MDHEN and SYDVKM. The CDR3 region is CASSLGARTGSYEQYF. The CDR3 DNA follows: TGTGCCAGCAGTTTAGGCGCAAGGACAGGCTCCTACGAGCAGTACTTC.

This clone has a handful of counts. The chain is built from TRBV30 and TRBJ1-1; 10 nucleotides align to TRBD1. With 0 bases clipped from V and 7 bases from J, the junction kept 17 bases outside the gene matches. The CDR3 has 18 amino acids. Looked up from germline, CDR1 is GTSNPN and CDR2 is SVGIG (reference sequence). The CDR3 DNA sequence: TGTGCCTGGAGTGTACGACAGGGACAGGGGTTCGTACATGGTGAAGCTTTCTTT. This translates into CAWSVRQGQGFVHGEAFF.

This clone has a handful of counts. CDR3 sequence reads: CASSLRDSRSTDTQYF. The CDR3 nucleotides are TGCGCCAGCAGCTTGAGGGACTCGCGAAGCACAGATACGCAGTATTTT. The rearrangement links TRBV5-1 to TRBJ2-3; D might be TRBD2 (6 bases). V lost 1 base and J lost 0, with 12 bases in between. Germline loops: CDR1 SGHRS, CDR2 YFSETQ. The CDR3 runs 16 residues.

A few counts support this clone. The chain carries TRBV30 and TRBJ1-5; 10 bases are a match to TRBD1. Germline CDR1 GTSNPN, CDR2 SVGIG (reference sequence). V was clipped by 3 bases and J by 6 bases; unmatched bases: 2. The CDR3 covers 13 residues. This CDR3 is CAWRGQGSQPQHF. CDR3 coding DNA: TGTGCCTGGAGGGGACAGGGGTCTCAGCCCCAGCATTTT.

The CDR3 is CSVRGLAGGGETQYF. The CDR3 nucleotides read TGCAGCGTCCGCGGACTAGCGGGAGGGGGAGAGACCCAGTACTTC. The chain couples TRBV29-1 to TRBJ2-5; 15 bases line up with TRBD2. The CDR3 covers 15 residues. The germline V gene has CDR1 SQVTM and CDR2 ANQGSEA. The junction had 6 bases not matched to a gene; V was cut back by 6 bases and J by 4 bases. The complete variable domain, with remaining parts taken from reference TRBV29-1 and TRBJ2-5, reads SAVISQKPSRDICQRGTSLTIQCQVDSQVTMMFWYRQQPGQSLTLIATANQGSEATYESGFVIDKFPISRPNLTFSTLTVSNMSPEDSSIYLCSVRGLAGGGETQYFGPGTRLLVL.

On this clone: The same CDR3 can be traced to other DNA sequences in this sample. CDR3 in DNA: TGCGCCAGCAGCCTGGACACAGGGAGCTATGGCTACACCTTC. Its protein product is CASSLDTGSYGYTF. The chain uses TRBV5-1 and TRBJ1-2; D might be TRBD1 (6 bases). CDR3 length equals 14 residues. The V and J ends lost 4 bases and 4 bases respectively, with 14 bases between them. CDR1 is SGHRS and CDR2 is YFSETQ in the germline V gene.